This T cell receptor beta chain comes out of a study of neurological immune-mediated disorders. This clonotype came up a few times. The CDR3 runs 16 residues. In germline, CDR1 is DFQATT, CDR2 SNEGSKA (reference sequence). With 0 bases clipped from V and 1 base from J, the junction kept 6 bases outside the gene matches. 5'RACE with 10-nucleotide random UMIs generated the cDNA. Using its own MiXCR run on the 5' RACE reads, TCRdb lists one record per CDR3 protein. The table includes about 66,000 distinct CDR3 sequences, roughly 4.8% detected once. The TCR sequence derives from a man under 40 with multiple sclerosis. Material: PBMCs. The rearrangement uses TRBV20-1 and TRBJ1-3, with 7 positions matching TRBD1. Here the CDR3 reads CSARDPDRDSGNTIYF. CDR3 coding DNA: TGCAGTGCTAGAGACCCCGACAGGGATTCTGGAAACACCATATATTTT.